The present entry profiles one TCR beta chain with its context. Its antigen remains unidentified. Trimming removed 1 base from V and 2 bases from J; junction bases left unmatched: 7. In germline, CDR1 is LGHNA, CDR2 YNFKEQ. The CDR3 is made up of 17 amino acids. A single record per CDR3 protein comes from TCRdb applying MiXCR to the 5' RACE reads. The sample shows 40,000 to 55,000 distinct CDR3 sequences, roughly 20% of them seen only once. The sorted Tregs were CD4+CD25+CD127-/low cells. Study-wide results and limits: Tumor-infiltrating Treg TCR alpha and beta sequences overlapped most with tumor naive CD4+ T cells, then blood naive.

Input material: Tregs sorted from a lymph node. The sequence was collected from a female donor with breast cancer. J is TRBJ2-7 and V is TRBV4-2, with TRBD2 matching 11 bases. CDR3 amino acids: CASSQAWTSGSTYEQYF. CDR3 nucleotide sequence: TGTGCCAGCAGCCAAGCCTGGACTAGCGGGTCCACCTACGAGCAGTACTTC.